This TCR beta chain was recovered during a study of T cells in Graves' hyperthyroidism and ophthalmopathy. Whole-study findings and limits: Separation of ophthalmopathy from stable hyperthyroidism was achieved by a 13 V-J model. Clonotypes that were expanded in thyroid above 0.001 mostly appeared in blood too.

As to this clonotype: Antigen unknown.

Trimming took 3 bases from V and 4 from J, leaving 21 bases between them. The CDR3 is 16 amino acids. Germline-derived CDR1 and CDR2 are DFQATT and SNEGSKA (reference sequence). The CDR3 regions of TCR beta were amplified from RNA transcripts. The HTBI set primed first-round TCR CDR3 RT-PCR. TCRdb itself ran the multiplex PCR reads through MiXCR, one entry per CDR3 protein. The sample lists roughly 500,000 distinct CDR3 sequences, 35% to 50% occurring once. Clinicians diagnosed patients from clinical symptoms, serum thyroxine and TRAb, thyroid ultrasound and orbital computed tomography. Sequencing was performed on peripheral blood or thyroid tissue (not recorded which). This sequence originates from an adult woman with Graves' disease, either hyperthyroidism or ophthalmopathy (not recorded which). This chain links TRBV20-1 with TRBJ2-5; the D gene is possibly TRBD1 (6 bases). CDR3 DNA sequence: TGCAGTGCTAGTAGGGACACCGACTCTTACCTAGAGACCCAGTACTTC. It translates to CSASRDTDSYLETQYF.